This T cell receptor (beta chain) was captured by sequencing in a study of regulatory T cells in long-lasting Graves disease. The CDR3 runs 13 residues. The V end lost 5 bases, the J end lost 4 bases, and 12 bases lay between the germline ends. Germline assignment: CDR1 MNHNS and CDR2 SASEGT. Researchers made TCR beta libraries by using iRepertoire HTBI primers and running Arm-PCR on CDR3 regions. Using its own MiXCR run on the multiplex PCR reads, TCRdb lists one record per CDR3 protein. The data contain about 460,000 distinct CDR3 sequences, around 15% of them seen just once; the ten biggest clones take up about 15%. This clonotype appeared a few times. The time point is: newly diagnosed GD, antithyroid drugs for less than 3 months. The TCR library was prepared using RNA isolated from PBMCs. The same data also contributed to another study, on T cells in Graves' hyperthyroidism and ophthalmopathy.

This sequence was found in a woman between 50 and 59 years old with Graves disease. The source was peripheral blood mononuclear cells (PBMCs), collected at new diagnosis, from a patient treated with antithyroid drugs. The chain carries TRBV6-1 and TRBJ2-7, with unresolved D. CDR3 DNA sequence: TGTGCCAGCAGTAGTGGGCACGGGTACGAGCAGTACTTC. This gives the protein CASSSGHGYEQYF.